These 21 T cell receptor beta chains share one sample of origin, sequenced in a study of shared clonotypes between healthy human individuals. Assay used: immunoSEQ multiplex PCR; TCRdb lists only in-frame clones, some missing. The sample records roughly 500,000 clones, 90% to 97% being singletons. What was sequenced was naive CD4+ T cells sorted from blood. This sample's subset: CD45RA+ positively selected. Receptors were obtained from a woman aged 30 to 39 in good health.

The chain has TRBV28 and TRBJ1-2, with TRBD1 as a possible D gene (5 bases). The germline V gene has CDR1 MDHEN and CDR2 SYDVKM. The CDR3 totals 16 residues. V lost 5 bases to trimming and J lost 3 bases, with 19 bases between them. CDR3 in DNA: TGTGCCAGCAGTACCCCAGGGTTGGGCGCGCACTATGGCTACACCTTC. This codes for CASSTPGLGAHYGYTF.

The gene calls are TRBV9 and TRBJ2-5, with 8 bases aligning to TRBD1. Germline V gene data show CDR1 as SGDLS and CDR2 as YYNGEE. This CDR3 is built from 15 residues. The V gene end was trimmed by 2 bases and the J gene end by 1 base; junction bases not matched to a gene: 4. The CDR3 region is CASSVTGAVQETQYF. CDR3 nucleotides: TGTGCCAGCAGCGTGACAGGGGCCGTCCAAGAGACCCAGTACTTC.

The CDR3 nucleotides are TGTGCCAGCGGAATACAGGGTGCCACTGAAGCTTTCTTT. Protein product: CASGIQGATEAFF. The V gene is TRBV28, the J gene TRBJ1-1; a possible D gene is TRBD1 (6 bases). The CDR3 sequence is 13 residues long. Germline CDR1 and CDR2: MDHEN and SYDVKM. V lost 8 bases and J 4 bases, leaving 14 bases between the germline ends.

This clone has a single count. This chain uses TRBV5-1 with TRBJ2-1; 12 nucleotides match TRBD2. The ends lost 3 bases at V and 8 bases at J; junction bases unmatched: 6. The CDR3 contains 15 residues. In germline, CDR1 is SGHRS, CDR2 YFSETQ. CDR3 bases: TGCGCCAGCAGCTGGACTAGCGGGATGAGCGATGAGCAGTTCTTC. As protein: CASSWTSGMSDEQFF. The full variable domain, in which reference TRBV5-1 and TRBJ2-1 provide the parts outside the CDR3, is KAGVTQTPRYLIKTRGQQVTLSCSPISGHRSVSWYQQTPGQGLQFLFEYFSETQRNKGNFPGRFSGRQFSNSRSEMNVSTLELGDSALYLCASSWTSGMSDEQFFGPGTRLTVL.

The J gene is TRBJ2-7, the V gene TRBV10-3; 7 nucleotides line up with TRBD1. CDR1 and CDR2 (germline): ENHRY, SYGVKD. Trimming removed 2 bases from V and 4 bases from J; junction bases left unmatched: 5. The CDR3 has 14 amino acids. The CDR3 coding sequence is TGTGCCATCAGTGAGACGGGACAGCCTTACGAGCAGTACTTC. Its protein product is CAISETGQPYEQYF.

This chain joins TRBV4-1 and TRBJ2-2; D is perhaps TRBD2 (5 bases). Per the germline V gene, CDR1 is MGHRA and CDR2 is YSYEKL. V gave up 10 bases and J gave up 0 bases, with 15 bases separating them. This CDR3 has 15 amino acids. The CDR3 DNA reads as TGCGCCACATCTAAGGGTAGCGCGAACACCGGGGAGCTGTTTTTT. Translated, it gives CATSKGSANTGELFF.

Only one count was recorded for this clone. The V gene is TRBV7-9, the J gene TRBJ2-3; TRBD1 aligns across 7 bases. The CDR3 covers 16 residues. The ends lost 4 bases at V and 1 base at J; junction bases unmatched: 8. Germline lookup yields CDR1 SEHNR and CDR2 FQNEAQ (reference sequence). CDR3 protein: CASSSRGDSGTDTQYF. CDR3 DNA sequence: TGTGCCAGCAGCTCCCGTGGGGACAGTGGCACAGATACGCAGTATTTT.

The chain recombines TRBV28 with TRBJ2-7, with D uncertain. V lost 2 bases, J lost 3 bases, and 5 bases lay in between. Germline lookup yields CDR1 MDHEN and CDR2 SYDVKM. The CDR3 runs to 12 residues. CDR3 sequence (DNA): TGTGCCAGCAGTTTACCCCACTACGAGCAGTACTTC. Its protein product is CASSLPHYEQYF.

The chain has TRBV13 and TRBJ1-1; unclear D gene. Germline V lookup: CDR1 PRHDT, CDR2 FYEKMQ (reference sequence). Trimming removed 4 bases from V and 4 bases from J, with 10 bases in between. The length of the CDR3 is 13 residues. The CDR3 protein is CASSSTLGTEAFF. CDR3 DNA: TGTGCCAGCAGCTCGACCTTGGGCACTGAAGCTTTCTTT.

The chain employs TRBV19 and TRBJ1-2; 9 nucleotides align to TRBD1. This CDR3 spans 12 amino acids. Trimming removed 6 bases from V and 8 bases from J; junction bases left unmatched: 4. Germline CDR1 is LNHDA and CDR2 is SQIVND (reference sequence). This CDR3 reads CASSQTGGGYTF. The CDR3 nucleotides read TGTGCCAGTAGCCAAACAGGGGGCGGCTACACCTTC.

The chain combines TRBV28 with TRBJ2-3; perhaps TRBD2 as D (7 bases). There are 20 residues in the CDR3. The germline V gene encodes CDR1 MDHEN and CDR2 SYDVKM. Trimming took off 6 bases at V and 0 bases at J, with 28 bases between the two ends. The CDR3 region has the DNA TGTGCCAGCAGAGAACGGGGGGCCTCTGTGGTAGCCCTTAGCACAGATACGCAGTATTTT. It codes for CASRERGASVVALSTDTQYF.

Points on this clone: The same CDR3 arises from other DNA sequences in this sample as well. The chain uses TRBV28 and TRBJ1-4; possible D gene TRBD1, 6 bases. V dropped 2 bases and J dropped 3 bases, with 10 bases sitting between them. Germline V gene sequence: CDR1 MDHEN, CDR2 SYDVKM. The CDR3 length is 15 residues. Here the CDR3 DNA reads TGTGCCAGCAGTTTAGCAGGGGAAGCTAATGAAAAACTGTTTTTT. Protein sequence: CASSLAGEANEKLFF.

The chain has TRBV6-4 and TRBJ2-6; 11 bases agree with TRBD2. The CDR3 consists of 18 residues. CDR1 MRHNA and CDR2 SNTAGT come from the germline V gene. J lost 1 base, V lost 6 bases, and 8 bases had no gene match. CDR3 coding DNA: TGTGCCAGCAGCCCGACTAGCGGGATACCGTCTGGGGCCAACGTCCTGACTTTC. This gives the protein CASSPTSGIPSGANVLTF.

The rearrangement links TRBV11-2 to TRBJ2-7; 7 nucleotides match TRBD1. The CDR3 consists of 15 residues. V lost 0 bases, J lost 4 bases, and 6 bases stayed unmatched. From germline, CDR1 is SGHAT and CDR2 FQNNGV. The DNA of the CDR3 is TGTGCCAGCAGCTTAGATCCCGCACAGGGGTACGAGCAGTACTTC. Translated, it gives CASSLDPAQGYEQYF.

The CDR3 coding sequence is TGTGCCAGCAGCTTCGAGACCACCTCCTACGAGCAGTACTTC. Translation: CASSFETTSYEQYF. The chain combines TRBV7-8 with TRBJ2-7; D is undetermined. V was trimmed by 3 bases and J by 0 bases, leaving 9 bases between them. The germline V gene encodes CDR1 SGHVS and CDR2 FQNEAQ. This CDR3 comprises 14 residues.

The chain links TRBV5-1 to TRBJ2-7; 10 nucleotides match TRBD2. V lost 4 bases and J lost 5; bases outside the gene matches: 9. There are 15 residues in the CDR3. Germline V lookup: CDR1 SGHRS, CDR2 YFSETQ. The CDR3 coding sequence is TGCGCCAGCAGCGCAGCTAGCGGGAGTGTTCACGAGCAGTACTTC. Its protein is CASSAASGSVHEQYF.

This chain joins TRBV29-1 and TRBJ2-2; 11 bases agree with TRBD2. Germline V gene data show CDR1 as SQVTM and CDR2 as ANQGSEA. With V trimmed by 8 bases and J by 7 bases, 9 bases remained unmatched. CDR3 length: 14 residues. The CDR3, as DNA: TGCAGCTCCTTTAGCGGGAGGGGATACGGGGAGCTGTTTTTT. It is translated as CSSFSGRGYGELFF.

The rearrangement uses TRBV11-2 and TRBJ1-4, with 9 bases fitting TRBD1. The CDR3 totals 14 residues. The germline gives CDR1 SGHAT, CDR2 FQNNGV. V was pared by 1 base and J by 8 bases, with 2 bases of the junction left unmatched. The CDR3 region has the DNA TGTGCCAGCAGCTTAGGGACAGGGGACGAAAAACTGTTTTTT. Its translation: CASSLGTGDEKLFF. Based on the CDR3 plus reference TRBV11-2 and TRBJ1-4, the full variable domain is EAGVAQSPRYKIIEKRQSVAFWCNPISGHATLYWYQQILGQGPKLLIQFQNNGVVDDSQLPKDRFSAERLKGVDSTLKIQPAKLEDSAVYLCASSLGTGDEKLFFGSGTQLSVL.

This chain connects TRBV5-1 to TRBJ2-5; the D is unclear. V lost 3 bases and J 0 bases, leaving 9 bases between the germline ends. The CDR3 contains 14 residues. Per germline, CDR1 SGHRS and CDR2 YFSETQ. This chain's CDR3 is CASSSRRHQETQYF. CDR3 bases: TGCGCCAGCAGCTCCCGACGCCACCAAGAGACCCAGTACTTC.

The chain carries TRBV6-1 and TRBJ1-1; TRBD1 is a possible D gene (5 bases). Germline V gives CDR1 MNHNS, CDR2 SASEGT. The ends were cut back, 5 bases at V and 1 base at J, with 5 bases in the middle. The CDR3 contains 12 residues. The CDR3 DNA reads as TGTGCCAGCAGTACAGGGAACACTGAAGCTTTCTTT. Translation: CASSTGNTEAFF.

The chain joins TRBV5-1 to TRBJ2-1, with D maybe TRBD2 (5 bases). Germline CDR1 reads SGHRS; CDR2 reads YFSETQ. V dropped 4 bases and J dropped 6 bases, with 23 bases sitting between them. There are 17 residues in the CDR3. CDR3 sequence (DNA): TGCGCCAGCAGCGGTAGGACTTTAGCCGGAGGAGGCAATGAGCAGTTCTTC. This sequence encodes CASSGRTLAGGGNEQFF.